This record concerns one T cell receptor (beta chain) sequence. The assay was immunoSEQ multiplex PCR, and TCRdb's table has in-frame clones only and misses some. Of 57,000 or so clones in the sample, approximately 89% were seen once. This sample stems from a study of T cell changes during pregnancy in multiple sclerosis. Per the germline V gene, CDR1 is SGDLS and CDR2 is YYNGEE. The CDR3 loop spans 15 amino acids. V was clipped by 0 bases and J by 6 bases, with 16 bases between them. The genes are TRBV9 and TRBJ2-7; D gene uncertain. The receptor comes from a female donor in good health, enrolled as a control in a pregnancy study. Sequences were derived from peripheral blood, sampled after pregnancy. The CDR3 DNA is TGTGCCAGCAGCGTAGGGGCTGGAACCGCCGGCGAGCAGTACTTC. This gives the protein CASSVGAGTAGEQYF.